This T cell receptor beta chain came from a study of CD8 T cells in ankylosing spondylitis. Study-level results: A number of the motif variants had already been described in reactive arthritis synovial fluid and blood. From matched ankylosing spondylitis synovial fluid, disease-linked clones were reportedly recovered at significantly enriched levels. There was a TCR beta motif, made of eight highly homologous variants, that appeared characteristic of ankylosing spondylitis blood.

Scientists made TCR beta libraries using quantitative 5'-RACE with molecular barcodes. From the 5' RACE reads, TCRdb called clonotypes with MiXCR, one entry per CDR3 protein. Of roughly 250,000 distinct CDR3 sequences detected, under 12% appear once; the ten largest clones hold about 2.8%. The CDR3 has 16 residues. V lost 1 base, J lost 0 bases, and 10 bases lay in between. Germline values: CDR1 MGHRA, CDR2 YSYEKL. A note on this clonotype: Its antigen is unknown.

The source material was blood, either unsorted or a sorted T cell fraction (not recorded which). The chain joins TRBV4-1 to TRBJ1-5, with unresolved D. The TCR comes from a male donor with ankylosing spondylitis or in good health (not recorded which). The CDR3 nucleotides read TGCGCCAGCAGCCAAGTTTTGGGTGGTAGCAATCAGCCCCAGCATTTT. Its protein product is CASSQVLGGSNQPQHF.